The T cell receptor beta chain under discussion was sequenced for a study of blood T cell repertoires in COVID-19. Study background: Acute and convalescent COVID-19 samples came from the United States, Italy and Spain. T cells, B-cell-depleted T cells, or PBMCs provided the cDNA or gDNA that served as material.

The V and J ends lost 7 bases and 1 base, in that order; junction bases with no gene match: 6. Germline V gene sequence: CDR1 SQVTM, CDR2 ANQGSEA. There are 14 residues in the CDR3. In the original processing: Reference gene primer amplification in the assay estimated nucleated cell counts. Only in-frame clones appear in the TCRdb table, and some are missing; sequencing was by immunoSEQ multiplex PCR. The DNA gave D and trimming, while V, J and clone size come from that table. Of 70,000 to 95,000 clones listed, roughly four fifths are singletons. The rearrangement links TRBV29-1 to TRBJ2-1; 8 positions match TRBD1. This clonotype was obtained from a woman in her sixties with acute or convalescent COVID-19. Sequencing was performed on peripheral blood. The CDR3 loop reads CSARRDRSYNEQFF. CDR3 sequence (DNA): TGCAGCGCCCGCCGGGACAGGTCCTACAATGAGCAGTTCTTC.